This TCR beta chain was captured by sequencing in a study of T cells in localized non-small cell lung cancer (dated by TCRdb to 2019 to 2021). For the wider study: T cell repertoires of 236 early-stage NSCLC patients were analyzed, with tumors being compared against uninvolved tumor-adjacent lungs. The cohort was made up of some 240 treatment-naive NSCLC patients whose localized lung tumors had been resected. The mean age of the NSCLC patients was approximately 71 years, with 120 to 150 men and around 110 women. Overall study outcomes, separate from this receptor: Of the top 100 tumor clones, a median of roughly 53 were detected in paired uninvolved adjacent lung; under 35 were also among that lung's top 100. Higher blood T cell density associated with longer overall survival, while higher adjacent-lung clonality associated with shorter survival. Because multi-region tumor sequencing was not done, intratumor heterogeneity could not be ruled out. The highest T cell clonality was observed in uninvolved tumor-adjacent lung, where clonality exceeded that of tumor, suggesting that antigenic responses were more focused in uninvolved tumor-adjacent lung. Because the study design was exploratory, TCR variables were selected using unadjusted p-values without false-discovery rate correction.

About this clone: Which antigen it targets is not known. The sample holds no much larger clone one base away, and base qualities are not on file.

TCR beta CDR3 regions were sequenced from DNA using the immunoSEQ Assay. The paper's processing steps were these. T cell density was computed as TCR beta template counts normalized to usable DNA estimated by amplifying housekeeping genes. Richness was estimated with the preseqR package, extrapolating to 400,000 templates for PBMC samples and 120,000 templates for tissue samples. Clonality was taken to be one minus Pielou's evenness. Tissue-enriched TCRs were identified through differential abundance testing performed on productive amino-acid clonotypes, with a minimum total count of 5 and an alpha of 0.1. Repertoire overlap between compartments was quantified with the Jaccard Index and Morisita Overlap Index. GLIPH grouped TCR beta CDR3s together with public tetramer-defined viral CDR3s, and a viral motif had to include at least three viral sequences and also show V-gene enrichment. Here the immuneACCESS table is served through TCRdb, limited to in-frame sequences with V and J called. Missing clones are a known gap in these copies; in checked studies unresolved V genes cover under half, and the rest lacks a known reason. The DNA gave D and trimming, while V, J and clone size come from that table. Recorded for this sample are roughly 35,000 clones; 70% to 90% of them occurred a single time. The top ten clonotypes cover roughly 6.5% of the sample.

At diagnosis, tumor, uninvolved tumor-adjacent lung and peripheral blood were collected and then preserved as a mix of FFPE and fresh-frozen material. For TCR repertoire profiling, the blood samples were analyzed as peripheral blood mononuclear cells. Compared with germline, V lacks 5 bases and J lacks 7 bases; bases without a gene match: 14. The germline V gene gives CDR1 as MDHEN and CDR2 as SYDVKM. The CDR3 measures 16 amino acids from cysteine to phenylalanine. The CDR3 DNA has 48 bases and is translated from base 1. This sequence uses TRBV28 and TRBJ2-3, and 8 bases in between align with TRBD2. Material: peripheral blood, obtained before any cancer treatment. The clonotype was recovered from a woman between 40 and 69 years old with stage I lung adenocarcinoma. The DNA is TGTGCCAGCAGTCCCCAAGTCGGGGGGGCCTTGAATACGCAGTATTTT. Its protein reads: CASSPQVGGALNTQYF.